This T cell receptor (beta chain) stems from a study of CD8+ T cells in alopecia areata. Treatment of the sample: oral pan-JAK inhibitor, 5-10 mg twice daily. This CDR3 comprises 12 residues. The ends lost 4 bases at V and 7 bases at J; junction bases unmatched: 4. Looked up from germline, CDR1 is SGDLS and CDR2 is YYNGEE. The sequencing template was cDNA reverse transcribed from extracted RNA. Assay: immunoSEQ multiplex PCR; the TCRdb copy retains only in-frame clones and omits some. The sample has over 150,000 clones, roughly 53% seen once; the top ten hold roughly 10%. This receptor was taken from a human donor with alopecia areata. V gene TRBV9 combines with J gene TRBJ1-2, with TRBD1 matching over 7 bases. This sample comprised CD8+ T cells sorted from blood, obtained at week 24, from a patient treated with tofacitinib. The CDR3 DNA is TGTGCCAGCAGCTTAAACAGGGGTGGCTACACCTTC. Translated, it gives CASSLNRGGYTF.